Following are 6 T cell receptor beta chains from one sample sequenced in a study of CD8 T cells in ankylosing spondylitis. Study conclusions and caveats: Ankylosing spondylitis blood appeared to be characterized by a TCR beta motif of 7 to 9 highly homologous variants.

Their target antigens are unknown. One entry per CDR3 protein, called by TCRdb with MiXCR from the 5' RACE reads. The repertoire holds under 550,000 distinct CDR3 sequences, with about 25% as singletons. Sequenced: blood, either unsorted or a sorted T cell fraction (not recorded which). The receptor source for this set is a male donor with ankylosing spondylitis.

The chain joins TRBV28 to TRBJ1-2, with 10 bases that match TRBD1. Losses at the gene ends were 7 bases for V and 4 bases for J; bases not matched to a gene: 9. CDR3 size: 15 residues. In germline, CDR1 is MDHEN, CDR2 SYDVKM. CDR3: CASKTGGKRSYGYTF. The CDR3 DNA reads TGTGCCAGCAAGACAGGGGGCAAAAGAAGCTATGGCTACACCTTC.

This clonotype came up a few times. The chain carries TRBV5-1 and TRBJ2-7; TRBD1 matches at 11 bases. Germline V gene sequence: CDR1 SGHRS, CDR2 YFSETQ. Germline trimming cut 5 bases from V and 5 bases from J; bases unmatched to any gene: 6. The CDR3 is 14 residues long. Here the CDR3 reads CASRGRTGGDEQYF. The CDR3 DNA reads TGCGCCAGCAGAGGGCGGACAGGGGGCGACGAGCAGTACTTC.

The rearrangement uses TRBV5-1 and TRBJ2-1; D may be TRBD1 or TRBD2 (5 bases each). This CDR3 comprises 16 residues. Trimming cost V 6 bases and J 8 bases, with 24 bases left between them. Germline CDR1 SGHRS, CDR2 YFSETQ. The CDR3 region is CASTPRWGSGHDEQFF. CDR3 in DNA: TGCGCCAGCACCCCGCGTTGGGGGAGTGGTCACGATGAGCAGTTCTTC.

This clonotype was seen more than once but under ten times. The chain links TRBV29-1 to TRBJ2-1; no clear D gene. The CDR3 contains 14 residues. Germline lookup yields CDR1 SQVTM and CDR2 ANQGSEA. V was clipped by 4 bases and J by 1 base, with 11 bases between them. The CDR3 is CSVAVQASYNEQFF. In DNA, the CDR3 is TGCAGCGTTGCTGTTCAAGCTTCCTACAATGAGCAGTTCTTC.

V is TRBV20-1 and J is TRBJ2-2; D possibly corresponds to TRBD2 (6 bases). The CDR3 is 13 residues long. The ends were cut back, 3 bases at V and 4 bases at J, with 9 bases in the middle. CDR1 is DFQATT, CDR2 SNEGSKA, per germline (reference sequence). As DNA, the CDR3 is TGCAGTGCTAGCCGGGAGAGCACCGGGGAGCTGTTTTTT. This sequence encodes CSASRESTGELFF.

This clonotype was counted between two and nine times. V usage is TRBV18 and J usage is TRBJ2-3, with D possibly being TRBD2 (6 bases). CDR1 and CDR2 (germline): KGHSH, LQKENI. Deletions cut 3 bases from V and 0 bases from J, with 16 bases between. The CDR3 is made up of 17 amino acids. The CDR3, as DNA: TGTGCCAGCTCACCCCGCGGGGCGGTGTCTAGCACAGATACGCAGTATTTT. Its protein product is CASSPRGAVSSTDTQYF.